These 24 T cell receptor beta chains originate from one sample sequenced in a study of CD8 T cells in ankylosing spondylitis. TCRdb reprocessed the 5' RACE reads via MiXCR and lists one record per CDR3 protein. Altogether fewer than 180,000 distinct CDR3 sequences are present, around 43% being singletons, with the ten largest covering about 15%. The sample was synovial fluid, either unsorted or a sorted T cell fraction (not recorded which). The origin of the receptors is a male donor with ankylosing spondylitis.

The rearrangement uses TRBV7-9 and TRBJ1-1, with 7 bases identical to TRBD1. In germline, CDR1 is SEHNR, CDR2 FQNEAQ (reference sequence). V shed 1 base and J 0 bases; nucleotides not matched to a gene: 5. CDR3 size: 16 residues. CDR3: CASSLDHRGLNTEAFF. CDR3 DNA: TGTGCCAGCAGCTTAGACCACAGGGGATTGAACACTGAAGCTTTCTTT.

This clonotype has just a few counts. The chain couples TRBV28 to TRBJ1-2; D may be TRBD1 (5 bases). V lost 1 base to trimming and J lost 4 bases, with 10 bases between them. CDR1 MDHEN and CDR2 SYDVKM come from the germline V gene. The CDR3 runs 14 residues. The CDR3 loop reads CASSLLRGPYGYTF. The CDR3 DNA follows: TGTGCCAGCAGTTTATTGCGGGGCCCCTATGGCTACACCTTC.

This clonotype was observed many times. The chain is built from TRBV7-9 and TRBJ1-5, with D tentatively TRBD1 (5 bases). There are 13 residues in the CDR3. CDR1 is SEHNR and CDR2 is FQNEAQ in the germline V gene (reference sequence). Trimming took 4 bases from V and 5 from J, leaving 9 bases between them. The CDR3 coding sequence is TGTGCCAGCAGCTGGGACGGCGATCAGCCCCAGCATTTT. Its translation is CASSWDGDQPQHF.

This chain links TRBV20-1 with TRBJ2-1; D is ambiguous. The germline V gene encodes CDR1 DFQATT and CDR2 SNEGSKA (reference sequence). Trimming cost V 5 bases and J 3 bases, with 11 bases left between them. The CDR3 spans 13 residues. CDR3 sequence (DNA): TGCAGTGCTCCCAGACACTTCTACAATGAGCAGTTCTTC. Translating it yields CSAPRHFYNEQFF.

This clonotype was picked up one time. The chain employs TRBV5-1 and TRBJ1-1; 9 bases are a match to TRBD1. V gave up 0 bases and J gave up 0 bases; unmatched junction bases: 12. The CDR3 runs to 19 residues. Germline values: CDR1 SGHRS, CDR2 YFSETQ. The CDR3 spells CASSLGDREVGWVNTEAFF. CDR3 bases: TGCGCCAGCAGCTTGGGGGACAGGGAAGTAGGTTGGGTGAACACTGAAGCTTTCTTT.

This clonotype was recorded many times. The chain uses TRBV29-1 and TRBJ1-2, with D uncertain. With 7 bases removed from V and 3 bases from J, the gap between germline ends came to 12 bases. The CDR3 has 12 amino acids. CDR1 is SQVTM and CDR2 is ANQGSEA in the germline V gene. CDR3 in DNA: TGCAGCGCCGAGGAGGTCTACTATGGCTACACCTTC. Translated: CSAEEVYYGYTF.

The V and J genes are TRBV5-1 and TRBJ2-7; maybe TRBD1 (5 bases). This CDR3 is 16 amino acids long. Germline loops: CDR1 SGHRS, CDR2 YFSETQ. Deletions cut 2 bases from V and 2 bases from J, with 17 bases between. CDR3 bases: TGCGCCAGCAGCTTATCTTTTAGGGGCAGCCCCTACGAGCAGTACTTC. Translating it yields CASSLSFRGSPYEQYF.

The CDR3 DNA sequence: TGTGCCAGCAGCGACTACAATGAGCAGTTCTTC. Translating gives CASSDYNEQFF. The rearrangement uses TRBV7-9 and TRBJ2-1; D unclear. The CDR3 is made up of 11 amino acids. Germline CDR1 and CDR2: SEHNR and FQNEAQ (reference sequence). Between the trimmed V and J ends, which lost 5 bases and 3 bases, there was a span of 2 bases.

This clonotype has just one count. This rearrangement joins TRBV7-6 to TRBJ2-2; perhaps TRBD1 as D (5 bases). Looked up from germline, CDR1 is SGHVS and CDR2 is FNYEAQ. Trimming stripped 0 bases from V and 3 bases from J, with 8 bases between. The CDR3 runs 15 residues. CDR3 loop: CASSLATDYTGELFF. CDR3 sequence (DNA): TGTGCCAGCAGCTTAGCGACAGATTACACCGGGGAGCTGTTTTTT.

The genes are TRBV10-3 and TRBJ2-5, with D possibly being TRBD1 (6 bases). Germline-derived CDR1 and CDR2 are ENHRY and SYGVKD. Trimming left V 3 bases short and J 0 bases short, with 11 bases between. This CDR3 has 15 residues. CDR3 DNA sequence: TGTGCCATCAGTGATCCCGGGACATACCAAGAGACCCAGTACTTC. Its translation is CAISDPGTYQETQYF.

This chain connects TRBV28 to TRBJ1-2, with a possible D match to TRBD1 (5 bases). The ends were cut back, 5 bases at V and 3 bases at J, with 13 bases in the middle. The CDR3 is 14 amino acids. The germline CDR1 and CDR2 sequences are MDHEN and SYDVKM. DNA of the CDR3: TGTGCCAGCAGTCCCTCCGGGACGTACTATGGCTACACCTTC. Amino acids: CASSPSGTYYGYTF.

Ten or more counts support this clonotype. V is TRBV29-1 and J is TRBJ2-7, with TRBD1 matching over 10 bases. The CDR3 runs to 15 residues. V trimming: 2 bases; J trimming: 3 bases; junction bases outside the gene matches: 7. From germline, CDR1 is SQVTM and CDR2 ANQGSEA. The DNA for the CDR3 is TGCAGCGTTGAACACCGGGACAGGGGATTCTACGAGCAGTACTTC. The encoded protein is CSVEHRDRGFYEQYF.

The chain recombines TRBV28 with TRBJ2-6, with D perhaps given as TRBD1 or TRBD2 (5 bases each). Germline V gene data show CDR1 as MDHEN and CDR2 as SYDVKM. V was trimmed by 2 bases and J by 0 bases, leaving 11 bases between them. The CDR3 is 17 amino acids. The CDR3 DNA is TGTGCCAGCAGTTTAGCAGGGAGCCACTCTGGGGCCAACGTCCTGACTTTC. Translation gives CASSLAGSHSGANVLTF.

In its sample, this clonotype was seen a few times. The CDR3 sequence: CASSYGPNTEAFF. The DNA for the CDR3 is TGTGCCAGCAGTTACGGGCCCAACACTGAAGCTTTCTTT. This chain joins TRBV6-5 and TRBJ1-1; D gene ambiguous. Germline CDR1 MNHEY, CDR2 SVGAGI. V dropped 2 bases and J dropped 2 bases, with 6 bases sitting between them. The CDR3 contains 13 residues.

The CDR3 region is CASSAGTGANEKLFF. The CDR3 coding sequence is TGTGCCAGCAGTGCCGGGACAGGGGCTAATGAAAAACTGTTTTTT. The genes are TRBV6-4 and TRBJ1-4, with 10 bases aligning to TRBD1. Germline-derived CDR1 and CDR2 are MRHNA and SNTAGT. The CDR3 covers 15 residues. J lost 3 bases, V lost 4 bases, and 2 bases had no gene match.

V usage is TRBV6-2 or TRBV6-3 and J usage is TRBJ2-1; a weak D match, TRBD2 (5 bases). V was trimmed by 2 bases and J by 7 bases, leaving 15 bases between them. The CDR3 is made up of 15 amino acids. CDR1 and CDR2 from the germline V gene are MNHEY and SVGEGT. The DNA of the CDR3 is TGTGCCAGCAGTTACGGCTCAGCGGCGACAAATGAGCAGTTCTTC. Residues: CASSYGSAATNEQFF.

This clonotype was seen only a few times. The V gene is TRBV9, the J gene TRBJ2-6; tentative D call: TRBD1 (5 bases). V lost 1 base, J lost 0 bases, and 11 bases lay in between. This CDR3 spans 17 amino acids. CDR1 is SGDLS, CDR2 YYNGEE, per germline. Here the CDR3 DNA reads TGTGCCAGCAGCGTAAGGACATCGCTCTCTGGGGCCAACGTCCTGACTTTC. Amino acid sequence: CASSVRTSLSGANVLTF.

The gene calls are TRBV18 and TRBJ1-1; 7 positions agree with TRBD1. The junction had 17 bases not matched to a gene; V was cut back by 0 bases and J by 7 bases. The CDR3 has 18 residues. Germline V gene sequence: CDR1 KGHSH, CDR2 LQKENI. Here the CDR3 reads CASSPPRQGLNEYYEAFF. The DNA for the CDR3 is TGTGCCAGCTCACCACCGAGACAGGGTTTGAACGAATACTATGAAGCTTTCTTT.

This clonotype was counted only a few times. This chain joins TRBV9 and TRBJ2-1; 10 bases align to TRBD2. Unmatched junction bases numbered 9, after V lost 0 bases and J lost 9 bases. Germline CDR1 SGDLS, CDR2 YYNGEE. This CDR3 region has 16 residues. CDR3: CASSVDMGLAPSEQFF. DNA of the CDR3: TGTGCCAGCAGCGTAGATATGGGACTAGCGCCCTCTGAGCAGTTCTTC.

This clonotype was recorded many times. The V and J genes are TRBV12-3 or TRBV12-4 and TRBJ2-1; 8 bases fit TRBD1. V lost 6 bases, J lost 0 bases, and 4 bases stayed unmatched. The CDR3 contains 15 residues. The CDR3 here is CASRTGASSYNEQFF. Written as DNA, the CDR3 is TGTGCCAGCAGGACAGGGGCGAGCTCCTACAATGAGCAGTTCTTC.

CDR3 in amino acids: CASSPSLGMLGELFF. The CDR3 DNA reads as TGTGCCAGCAGCCCCAGTCTCGGTATGCTCGGGGAGCTGTTTTTT. The V gene is TRBV7-6, the J gene TRBJ2-2; unclear D gene. V was cut by 5 bases and J by 7 bases, with 17 bases left in between. Germline V lookup: CDR1 SGHVS, CDR2 FNYEAQ. The CDR3 sequence is 15 residues long.

This clonotype came up a few times. The J gene is TRBJ2-7, the V gene TRBV14; D gene unclear. Trimming left V 0 bases short and J 9 bases short, with 9 bases between. The CDR3 is made up of 12 amino acids. Per germline, CDR1 SGHDN and CDR2 FVKESK. The CDR3 DNA follows: TGTGCCAGCAGCCAAGATCTTTCAGGGCAGTACTTC. It is translated as CASSQDLSGQYF. The full variable domain, completed using reference TRBV14 and TRBJ2-7, is EAGVTQFPSHSVIEKGQTVTLRCDPISGHDNLYWYRRVMGKEIKFLLHFVKESKQDESGMPNNRFLAERTGGTYSTLKVQPAELEDSGVYFCASSQDLSGQYFGPGTRLTVT.

The V gene is TRBV20-1, the J gene TRBJ2-1; a possible D gene is TRBD1 (9 bases). The CDR3 covers 14 residues. Germline V gives CDR1 DFQATT, CDR2 SNEGSKA (reference sequence). The V and J ends lost 6 bases and 4 bases respectively, with 16 bases between them. DNA of the CDR3: TGCAGTGCCGGGGGGGACAGGGATTACAATGAGCAGTTCTTC. The encoded protein is CSAGGDRDYNEQFF.

This clonotype was seen only a few times. The rearrangement uses TRBV24-1 and TRBJ2-1; 10 bases are a match to TRBD2. The germline gives CDR1 KGHDR, CDR2 SFDVKD. Trimming removed 0 bases from V and 1 base from J; junction bases left unmatched: 8. This CDR3 region has 19 residues. CDR3 region: CATSDLNEREGRSYNEQFF. CDR3 bases: TGTGCCACCAGTGATTTGAACGAGCGGGAGGGGAGGTCCTACAATGAGCAGTTCTTC.